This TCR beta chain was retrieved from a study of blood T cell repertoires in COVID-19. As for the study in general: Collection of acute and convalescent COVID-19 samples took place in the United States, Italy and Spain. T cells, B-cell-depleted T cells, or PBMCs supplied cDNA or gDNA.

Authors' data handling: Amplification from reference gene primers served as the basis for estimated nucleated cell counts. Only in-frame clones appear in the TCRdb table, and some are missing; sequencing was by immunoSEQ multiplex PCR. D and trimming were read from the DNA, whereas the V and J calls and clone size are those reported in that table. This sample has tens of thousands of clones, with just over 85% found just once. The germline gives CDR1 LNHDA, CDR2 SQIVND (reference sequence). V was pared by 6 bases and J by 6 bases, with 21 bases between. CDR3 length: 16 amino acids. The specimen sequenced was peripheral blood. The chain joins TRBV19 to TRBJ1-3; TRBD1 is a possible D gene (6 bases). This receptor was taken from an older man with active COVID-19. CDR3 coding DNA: TGTGCCAGTAGCCCTACCCCCAGGGGAAGAACAAACACCATATATTTT. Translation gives CASSPTPRGRTNTIYF.